The entry that follows covers one T cell receptor (beta chain) sequence. The antigen is undetermined. The V and J ends lost 7 bases and 1 base, in that order; junction bases with no gene match: 7. Per germline, CDR1 MDHEN and CDR2 SYDVKM. The CDR3 covers 14 residues. Produced via immunoSEQ multiplex PCR; TCRdb's table is partial and in-frame only. The profile shows 2 million to 2.5 million clones, roughly 93% of them singletons. The data were obtained in a study of shared clonotypes between healthy human individuals. Findings of the study overall: Around 5% was the fraction of naive CD4 clonotypes found shared across a few donors.

The source is a man aged 18 to 35 in good health. Some clones in this sample may be carry-over from other donors' samples. Input material: naive CD4+ T cells from PBMCs. Subset reported: CD45RA+ positively selected. The rearrangement joins TRBV28 to TRBJ2-7, with TRBD2 matching over 7 bases. The DNA for the CDR3 is TGTGCCAGCATCCCTGGGGGGGTATCCTACGAGCAGTACTTC. Its protein is CASIPGGVSYEQYF.